Following are 26 T cell receptor beta chains from one sample sequenced in a study of blood T cell repertoires in COVID-19. This table comes from immunoSEQ multiplex PCR, and its TCRdb copy is limited to in-frame clones, with some not included. The sample contains roughly 150,000 clones, approximately 83% of which appear only once. Material: peripheral blood. These receptors were taken from a human donor in a cohort sampled during active COVID-19.

This chain connects TRBV5-1 to TRBJ2-2; no clear D gene. V dropped 0 bases and J dropped 4 bases, with 7 bases sitting between them. The germline gives CDR1 SGHRS, CDR2 YFSETQ. CDR3 length: 14 residues. This chain's CDR3 is CASSLASGTGELFF. The CDR3 DNA is TGCGCCAGCAGCTTGGCGTCCGGCACCGGGGAGCTGTTTTTT. The full variable domain, its missing parts supplied by reference TRBV5-1 and TRBJ2-2, is KAGVTQTPRYLIKTRGQQVTLSCSPISGHRSVSWYQQTPGQGLQFLFEYFSETQRNKGNFPGRFSGRQFSNSRSEMNVSTLELGDSALYLCASSLASGTGELFFGEGSRLTVL.

CDR3 protein: CASSPMGQSQETQYF. CDR3 coding DNA: TGTGCCAGCAGCCCTATGGGACAGTCCCAAGAGACCCAGTACTTC. The chain uses TRBV7-2 and TRBJ2-5; TRBD1 matches at 7 bases. CDR1 SGHTA and CDR2 FQGNSA come from the germline V gene. The CDR3 consists of 15 residues. V was clipped by 5 bases and J by 1 base; unmatched bases: 7.

This rearrangement joins TRBV7-8 to TRBJ2-2; D is undetermined. The germline CDR1 and CDR2 sequences are SGHVS and FQNEAQ. CDR3 length: 15 residues. V lost 2 bases and J 0 bases, leaving 7 bases between the germline ends. The CDR3 is CASSLNRANTGELFF. The CDR3 region has the DNA TGTGCCAGCAGCTTAAACAGAGCGAACACCGGGGAGCTGTTTTTT. Complete variable domain (other parts from reference TRBV7-8 and TRBJ2-2): GAGVSQSPRYKVAKRGQDVALRCDPISGHVSLFWYQQALGQGPEFLTYFQNEAQLDKSGLPSDRFFAERPEGSVSTLKIQRTQQEDSAVYLCASSLNRANTGELFFGEGSRLTVL.

The rearrangement links TRBV5-6 to TRBJ2-5; D may be TRBD2 (5 bases). The V end was cut by 4 bases, the J end by 7 bases, with 14 bases between. CDR3 size: 13 residues. The germline V gene encodes CDR1 SGHDT and CDR2 YYEEEE. Here the CDR3 reads CASSPVPGRTQYF. In nucleotides, the CDR3 is TGTGCCAGCAGCCCCGTTCCGGGGAGGACCCAGTACTTC.

This clone has a single count. The chain uses TRBV3-1 (or the pseudogene TRBV3-2) and TRBJ2-7; 10 positions agree with TRBD2. V trimming: 1 base; J trimming: 2 bases; junction bases outside the gene matches: 8. The CDR3 extends over 17 amino acids. The germline V gene encodes CDR1 LGHDT and CDR2 YNNKEL (reference sequence). The CDR3 nucleotides are TGTGCCAGCAGCCAAGGAGGTAGCGGGGGGCTACCCTACGAGCAGTACTTC. Encoded protein: CASSQGGSGGLPYEQYF.

This clone was seen a single time. The J gene is TRBJ1-2, the V gene TRBV4-1; a possible D gene is TRBD1 (6 bases). Per germline, CDR1 MGHRA and CDR2 YSYEKL. The CDR3 sequence is 15 residues long. Trimming stripped 2 bases from V and 0 bases from J, with 10 bases between. This CDR3 reads CASSQPGQANYGYTF. CDR3 nucleotide sequence: TGCGCCAGCAGCCAACCGGGACAAGCTAACTATGGCTACACCTTC.

V usage is TRBV2 and J usage is TRBJ2-4, with D perhaps TRBD2 (5 bases). Germline V lookup: CDR1 SNHLY, CDR2 FYNNEI. The CDR3 extends over 14 amino acids. Deletions cut 6 bases from V and 2 bases from J, with 11 bases between. This CDR3 reads CASRERVTKNIQYF. The CDR3 nucleotides are TGTGCCAGCAGGGAGAGGGTAACCAAAAACATTCAGTACTTC.

The V gene is TRBV6-4, the J gene TRBJ2-3; 13 bases agree with TRBD2. The CDR3 sequence is 15 residues long. Trimming removed 6 bases from V and 4 bases from J; junction bases left unmatched: 4. Looked up from germline, CDR1 is MRHNA and CDR2 is SNTAGT. In DNA form, the CDR3 reads TGTGCCAGCAGCCCCACTAGCGGGGGGGCAGATACGCAGTATTTT. It translates to CASSPTSGGADTQYF.

The chain has TRBV7-9 and TRBJ1-1, with 7 nucleotides matching TRBD1. V gave up 6 bases and J gave up 0 bases; unmatched junction bases: 13. The germline CDR1 and CDR2 sequences are SEHNR and FQNEAQ (reference sequence). This CDR3 region has 17 residues. CDR3 DNA sequence: TGTGCCAGCAGTTCTAAGGCCGGGACAGATGTGAACACTGAAGCTTTCTTT. Its translation is CASSSKAGTDVNTEAFF.

V and J are TRBV5-1 and TRBJ2-5, with 12 bases lining up with TRBD2. V was clipped by 0 bases and J by 2 bases; unmatched bases: 8. Germline V lookup: CDR1 SGHRS, CDR2 YFSETQ. This CDR3 contains 18 residues. The DNA of the CDR3 is TGCGCCAGCAGCTTGGCGTCTAGCGGGGGGGCCGAGCAAGAGACCCAGTACTTC. The encoded protein is CASSLASSGGAEQETQYF.

J is TRBJ2-1 and V is TRBV5-1; no clear D gene. V gave up 0 bases and J gave up 12 bases, with 13 bases separating them. The germline V gene encodes CDR1 SGHRS and CDR2 YFSETQ. This CDR3 comprises 13 residues. The CDR3 nucleotides read TGCGCCAGCAGCTTGGAGGCAGGTCGATGGCAGTTCTTC. This codes for CASSLEAGRWQFF.

This chain connects TRBV11-1 to TRBJ1-1; D is unresolved. The CDR3 has 14 residues. The germline V gene has CDR1 SGHAT and CDR2 FQDESV (reference sequence). V lost 0 bases, J lost 4 bases, and 9 bases lay in between. The CDR3 bases are TGTGCCAGCAGCTTAGCACGGAGAGGCACTGAAGCTTTCTTT. Translating it yields CASSLARRGTEAFF.

The chain carries TRBV7-9 and TRBJ2-5, with TRBD1 identical over 9 bases. Losses at the gene ends were 5 bases for V and 4 bases for J; bases not matched to a gene: 5. There are 14 residues in the CDR3. CDR1 and CDR2 (germline): SEHNR, FQNEAQ (reference sequence). CDR3 in amino acids: CASSHPDRGETQYF. The DNA of the CDR3 is TGTGCCAGCAGCCACCCGGACAGGGGAGAGACCCAGTACTTC. The whole variable domain, remainder taken from reference TRBV7-9 and TRBJ2-5, is DTGVSQNPRHKITKRGQNVTFRCDPISEHNRLYWYRQTLGQGPEFLTYFQNEAQLEKSRLLSDRFSAERPKGSFSTLEIQRTEQGDSAMYLCASSHPDRGETQYFGPGTRLLVL.

The chain uses TRBV5-4 and TRBJ1-2, with 10 bases that match TRBD1. CDR3 length equals 15 residues. V was pared by 4 bases and J by 3 bases, with 6 bases of the junction left unmatched. Germline CDR1 SGHNT, CDR2 YYREEE (reference sequence). CDR3 nucleotides: TGTGCCAGCAGCCTCCCGACAGGGGGCGACTATGGCTACACCTTC. Its translation is CASSLPTGGDYGYTF.

The rearrangement uses TRBV5-8 and TRBJ2-3; the match to TRBD2 covers 9 bases. The V gene's germline CDR1 is SGHTS and CDR2 YDEGEE. With 3 bases clipped from V and 3 bases from J, the junction kept 5 bases outside the gene matches. The CDR3 extends over 15 amino acids. CDR3: CASSWAGGPTDTQYF. In DNA form, the CDR3 reads TGTGCCAGCAGCTGGGCGGGGGGGCCGACAGATACGCAGTATTTT.

This clone was counted once. This rearrangement joins TRBV11-3 to TRBJ2-2; D is possibly TRBD1 (5 bases). The germline V gene encodes CDR1 SGHNT and CDR2 YENEEA. Trimming left V 5 bases short and J 3 bases short, with 16 bases between. The CDR3 loop spans 16 amino acids. The chain's CDR3 is CASSPEGVRDTGELFF. In DNA form, the CDR3 reads TGTGCCAGCAGCCCCGAAGGGGTTAGGGACACCGGGGAGCTGTTTTTT.

The genes are TRBV24-1 and TRBJ1-3, with D perhaps matching TRBD1 (5 bases). The CDR3 spans 15 residues. CDR1 is KGHDR and CDR2 is SFDVKD in the germline V gene. Trimming took off 4 bases at V and 3 bases at J, with 12 bases between the two ends. For the CDR3, the DNA is TGTGCCACCAGTGACTCGGACACCTTTGGAAACACCATATATTTT. This encodes CATSDSDTFGNTIYF.

This sequence joins TRBV7-2 and TRBJ2-1; 9 bases are shared with TRBD2. The CDR3 loop spans 16 amino acids. CDR1 and CDR2 from the germline V gene are SGHTA and FQGNSA. J gave up 6 bases and V 1 base, and 7 bases lay outside the gene matches. CDR3 region: CASSLVSSGGFNEQFF. The CDR3 DNA reads TGTGCCAGCAGCTTAGTATCAAGCGGGGGGTTCAATGAGCAGTTCTTC.

CDR3 nucleotides: TGTGCCAGCAGTGGGAGACAGGGGGCTACGGGAAACACCATATATTTT. Translating it yields CASSGRQGATGNTIYF. V gene TRBV6-1 combines with J gene TRBJ1-3, with 10 bases fitting TRBD1. Trimming at V came to 4 bases and at J to 4 bases, leaving 7 bases not matched to a gene. This CDR3 has 16 residues. The V gene's germline CDR1 is MNHNS and CDR2 SASEGT.

The genes are TRBV3-1 (or the pseudogene TRBV3-2) and TRBJ2-4, with a possible D match to TRBD2 (6 bases). Trimming stripped 4 bases from V and 6 bases from J, with 16 bases between. Germline V gene sequence: CDR1 LGHDT, CDR2 YNNKEL (reference sequence). The CDR3 length is 15 residues. The CDR3 loop is CASSRGDWVGNIQYF. The CDR3 bases are TGTGCCAGCAGCCGCGGGGACTGGGTGGGAAACATTCAGTACTTC.

Comments on this clone: The identical CDR3 is also encoded by other nucleotide sequences in the sample. The chain joins TRBV3-1 (or the pseudogene TRBV3-2) to TRBJ1-2, with D maybe TRBD1 (6 bases). Germline loops: CDR1 LGHDT, CDR2 YNNKEL (reference sequence). This CDR3 contains 14 residues. The V end was cut by 1 base, the J end by 4 bases, with 10 bases between. The CDR3 here is CASSQATGSYGYTF. In nucleotides, the CDR3 is TGTGCCAGCAGCCAAGCAACAGGGAGCTATGGCTACACCTTC.

V gene TRBV6-4 combines with J gene TRBJ2-7; maybe TRBD2 (5 bases). With 2 bases removed from V and 2 bases from J, the gap between germline ends came to 19 bases. Per the germline V gene, CDR1 is MRHNA and CDR2 is SNTAGT. The CDR3 length is 17 residues. DNA for the CDR3: TGTGCCAGCAGTGACGAGGGAGACCGGGGTGATGCCTACGAGCAGTACTTC. Its translation is CASSDEGDRGDAYEQYF.

The V gene is TRBV10-1, the J gene TRBJ1-6, with TRBD1 as a possible D gene (6 bases). CDR1 is WNHNN, CDR2 SYGVQD, per germline (reference sequence). CDR3 length: 15 amino acids. The V and J ends lost 3 bases and 7 bases respectively, with 13 bases between them. CDR3 region: CASSEGGVGNSPLHF. The CDR3 nucleotides are TGCGCCAGCAGTGAAGGGGGAGTTGGGAATTCACCCCTCCACTTT.

V and J are TRBV27 and TRBJ2-7; 9 positions agree with TRBD1. The CDR3 extends over 13 amino acids. The V and J ends lost 2 bases and 10 bases, in that order; junction bases with no gene match: 6. Germline CDR1 reads MNHEY; CDR2 reads SMNVEV (reference sequence). CDR3 loop: CASSLRDRARQYF. In DNA, the CDR3 is TGTGCCAGCAGTTTACGGGACAGGGCCCGACAGTACTTC.

The V gene is TRBV6-6, the J gene TRBJ1-1; perhaps TRBD1 as D (5 bases). Germline CDR1 MNHNY, CDR2 SVGAGI (reference sequence). The length of the CDR3 is 13 residues. The V and J ends lost 6 bases and 4 bases respectively, with 12 bases between them. The CDR3 protein is CASSLAGGTEAFF. In DNA form, the CDR3 reads TGTGCCAGCAGCCTCGCGGGGGGCACTGAAGCTTTCTTT.

The chain employs TRBV10-1 and TRBJ1-1; tentative D call: TRBD1 (5 bases). Trimming pared 0 bases from V and 4 bases from J, leaving 6 bases between. The CDR3 has 13 amino acids. Germline assignment: CDR1 WNHNN and CDR2 SYGVQD (reference sequence). The CDR3 DNA sequence: TGCGCCAGCAGTGAGTCGGGGCGCACTGAAGCTTTCTTT. Translating gives CASSESGRTEAFF.